This T cell receptor (beta chain) was captured by sequencing in a study of T cells expressing NK-cell markers. CDR3 length: 12 residues. Germline CDR1 and CDR2: DFQATT and SNEGSKA (reference sequence). TCRdb re-called the 5' RACE reads and shows each CDR3 protein once, DNA omitted. Its listing shows 150,000 or so distinct CDR3 sequences. The sequenced sample was blood T cells: a sorted CD56 or NKG2C T cell subset, CD4+ or CD8+ T cells, or bulk PBMC T cells (not recorded which). The TCR comes from a woman aged 50 to 65 in good health. The rearrangement uses TRBV20-1 and TRBJ2-2. CDR3 protein: CSARTVTGELFF.